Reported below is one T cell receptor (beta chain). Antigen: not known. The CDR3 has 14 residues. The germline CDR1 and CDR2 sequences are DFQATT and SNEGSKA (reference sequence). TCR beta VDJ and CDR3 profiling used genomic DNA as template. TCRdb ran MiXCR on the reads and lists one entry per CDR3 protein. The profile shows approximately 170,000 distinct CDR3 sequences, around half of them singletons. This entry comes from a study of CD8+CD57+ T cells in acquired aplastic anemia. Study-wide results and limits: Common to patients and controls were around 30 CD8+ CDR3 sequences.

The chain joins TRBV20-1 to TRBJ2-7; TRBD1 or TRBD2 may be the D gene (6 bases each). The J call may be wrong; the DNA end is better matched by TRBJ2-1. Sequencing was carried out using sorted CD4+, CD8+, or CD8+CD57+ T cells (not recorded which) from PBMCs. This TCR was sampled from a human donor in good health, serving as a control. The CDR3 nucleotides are TGCAGTGCTAGGGGGGGCCGGGTTCACAATGAGCAGTTCTTC. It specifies CSARGGRVHNEQFF.